The present entry profiles one T cell receptor beta chain with its context. These data belong to a study of graft-versus-host responses after intestinal transplantation. Study context: Transplantation in recipients was multivisceral, liver-intestinal, or isolated intestinal. Each recipient received anti-thymocyte globulin induction, then tacrolimus and steroids for around three years.

V lost 2 bases and J lost 4, with 15 bases in between. The CDR3 totals 15 residues. In germline, CDR1 is KGHSH, CDR2 LQKENI. Researchers processed graft tissue to release intraepithelial and lamina propria lymphocytes. Only in-frame clones appear in the TCRdb table, and some are missing; sequencing was by immunoSEQ multiplex PCR. The repertoire holds 6,000 to 8,000 clones, with roughly 80% as singletons. This receptor was taken from a human patient who received an intestinal transplant, so some T cells may come from the graft donor. The rearrangement joins TRBV18 to TRBJ2-7; D might be TRBD1 (5 bases). The material sequenced was ileum tissue, taken approximately 19 weeks after transplant. The CDR3 DNA reads as TGTGCCAGCTCACCAGGGGCAGGGAAGGCTTACGAGCAGTACTTC. Residues: CASSPGAGKAYEQYF.